The 21 T cell receptor beta chains given below trace back to one sample, sequenced in a study of blood T cell repertoires in COVID-19. Some clones are missing from TCRdb's copy, which holds only in-frame ones; the method was immunoSEQ multiplex PCR. This table has 65,000 to 75,000 clones, 89% appearing once. The sequenced material came from peripheral blood. The receptor source for this set is a woman aged 45-65 years with active COVID-19.

The chain is built from TRBV18 and TRBJ1-5, with unresolved D. The CDR3 sequence is 13 residues long. Germline V gene sequence: CDR1 KGHSH, CDR2 LQKENI. V was cut by 3 bases and J by 0 bases, with 3 bases left in between. The CDR3 region is CASSPSSNQPQHF. CDR3 sequence (DNA): TGTGCCAGCTCACCGAGTAGCAATCAGCCCCAGCATTTT. The full variable domain, with the rest looked up from reference TRBV18 and TRBJ1-5, is NAGVMQNPRHLVRRRGQEARLRCSPMKGHSHVYWYRQLPEEGLKFMVYLQKENIIDESGMPKERFSAEFPKEGPSILRIQQVVRGDSAAYFCASSPSSNQPQHFGDGTRLSIL.

The chain combines TRBV10-3 with TRBJ1-2, with a possible D match to TRBD1 (5 bases). V shed 11 bases and J shed 6 bases, with 25 bases lying between them. Germline lookup yields CDR1 ENHRY and CDR2 SYGVKD. The CDR3 sequence is 15 residues long. This CDR3 is CASGEGRLGWNGYTF. The CDR3 coding sequence is TGTGCCTCCGGGGAGGGGCGCCTAGGGTGGAATGGCTACACCTTC.

V usage is TRBV2 and J usage is TRBJ2-7, with D maybe TRBD2 (5 bases). Germline CDR1 and CDR2: SNHLY and FYNNEI. Trimming took 8 bases from V and 0 from J, leaving 14 bases between them. The length of the CDR3 is 14 residues. CDR3 nucleotides: TGTGCCAGCTTACGCGGGTCCTACTCCTACGAGCAGTACTTC. Protein product: CASLRGSYSYEQYF.

V is TRBV11-2 and J is TRBJ1-6, with D unresolved. CDR3 size: 14 residues. Germline assignment: CDR1 SGHAT and CDR2 FQNNGV. V was shortened by 8 bases and J by 8 bases, with 16 bases between the two germline ends. The CDR3 is CASAWTDRDSPLHF. Written as DNA, the CDR3 is TGTGCCAGCGCGTGGACTGATCGAGATTCACCCCTCCACTTT.

The chain combines TRBV6-5 with TRBJ1-3, with D possibly TRBD1 on 5 matching bases. Germline values: CDR1 MNHEY, CDR2 SVGAGI. V was clipped by 8 bases and J by 1 base, with 12 bases between them. The CDR3 totals 14 residues. CDR3: CASEGTGSGNTIYF. Written as DNA, the CDR3 is TGTGCCAGCGAGGGGACTGGGTCTGGAAACACCATATATTTT.

The chain carries TRBV27 and TRBJ2-3; the D gene is possibly TRBD1 (8 bases). The CDR3 runs 14 residues. CDR1 is MNHEY and CDR2 is SMNVEV in the germline V gene (reference sequence). V lost 7 bases to trimming and J lost 0 bases, with 11 bases between them. The CDR3 nucleotides read TGTGCCAGCAAGCGGGACAGGAGCACAGATACGCAGTATTTT. It specifies CASKRDRSTDTQYF.

The chain carries TRBV5-1 and TRBJ1-3, with D hard to call. The CDR3 covers 14 residues. Germline lookup yields CDR1 SGHRS and CDR2 YFSETQ. Trimming left V 0 bases short and J 4 bases short, with 8 bases between. CDR3 region: CASSLDYTGNTIYF. CDR3 DNA sequence: TGCGCCAGCAGCTTGGATTACACAGGAAACACCATATATTTT.

The genes are TRBV29-1 and TRBJ2-2; 7 bases match TRBD1. The CDR3 sequence is 15 residues long. Per the germline V gene, CDR1 is SQVTM and CDR2 is ANQGSEA. V shed 1 base, J shed 6 bases, and the junction held 8 bases outside the gene matches. In DNA, the CDR3 is TGCAGCGTTGAAGCACTTGACAGGGTCCCCGGGGAGCTGTTTTTT. Amino acid sequence: CSVEALDRVPGELFF.

V and J are TRBV6-5 and TRBJ1-4; 7 bases are shared with TRBD1. The CDR3 has 14 residues. V lost 0 bases and J lost 8; bases outside the gene matches: 3. Germline loops: CDR1 MNHEY, CDR2 SVGAGI. CDR3 in amino acids: CASSYSYRGEKLFF. The CDR3 bases are TGTGCCAGCAGTTACTCTTACAGGGGCGAAAAACTGTTTTTT.

As to this clone: Other DNA sequences in this sample translate to the same CDR3. V and J are TRBV5-6 and TRBJ2-7; 7 bases agree with TRBD2. The junction had 7 bases not matched to a gene; V was cut back by 0 bases and J by 1 base. Germline CDR1 is SGHDT and CDR2 is YYEEEE. This CDR3 contains 16 residues. The CDR3 protein is CASSLGGGRASYEQYF. DNA for the CDR3: TGTGCCAGCAGCTTGGGTGGAGGGAGGGCTTCCTACGAGCAGTACTTC.

The chain recombines TRBV5-1 with TRBJ1-1; D unresolved. This CDR3 region has 13 residues. Trimming pared 2 bases from V and 1 base from J, leaving 6 bases between. CDR1 and CDR2 from the germline V gene are SGHRS and YFSETQ. Here the CDR3 reads CASSFEGNTEAFF. Written as DNA, the CDR3 is TGCGCCAGCAGCTTTGAGGGGAACACTGAAGCTTTCTTT.

The chain recombines TRBV7-3 with TRBJ2-7; 11 nucleotides align to TRBD2. J lost 5 bases, V lost 5 bases, and 8 bases had no gene match. CDR1 SGHTA and CDR2 FQGTGA come from the germline V gene. The CDR3 sequence is 15 residues long. CDR3 residues: CASSLTSGTFHEQYF. Written as DNA, the CDR3 is TGTGCCAGCAGCCTGACTAGCGGGACCTTCCACGAGCAGTACTTC.

The chain uses TRBV2 and TRBJ2-2, with D maybe TRBD2 (6 bases). V lost 11 bases and J lost 2, with 12 bases in between. The CDR3 sequence is 13 residues long. Germline CDR1 and CDR2: SNHLY and FYNNEI. CDR3 protein: CAGGLSNTGELFF. Written as DNA, the CDR3 is TGTGCCGGGGGACTTTCTAACACCGGGGAGCTGTTTTTT.

The V gene is TRBV6-5, the J gene TRBJ1-2, with 7 bases identical to TRBD1. Unmatched junction bases numbered 9, after V lost 6 bases and J lost 8 bases. This CDR3 contains 13 residues. Germline V gene sequence: CDR1 MNHEY, CDR2 SVGAGI. CDR3 in amino acids: CASSPETGRGYTF. The CDR3 DNA reads as TGTGCCAGCAGCCCGGAGACAGGGAGAGGCTACACCTTC.

This chain links TRBV30 with TRBJ1-3; no reliable D call. The CDR3 covers 14 residues. Trimming stripped 3 bases from V and 1 base from J, with 10 bases between. The V gene's germline CDR1 is GTSNPN and CDR2 SVGIG (reference sequence). CDR3 in DNA: TGTGCCTGGAGACGAGGGATGTCTGGAAACACCATATATTTT. Its protein product is CAWRRGMSGNTIYF.

The J gene is TRBJ1-1, the V gene TRBV5-4; 9 nucleotides agree with TRBD1. The CDR3 loop spans 16 amino acids. Germline assignment: CDR1 SGHNT and CDR2 YYREEE (reference sequence). The J segment lost 3 bases and the V segment lost 4 bases, leaving 10 bases of the junction unmatched. CDR3 in DNA: TGTGCCAGCAGCCCAGGACAGGGGCTATCCTACACTGAAGCTTTCTTT. Translation gives CASSPGQGLSYTEAFF. Full variable domain (remainder filled in from reference TRBV5-4 and TRBJ1-1): ETGVTQSPTHLIKTRGQQVTLRCSSQSGHNTVSWYQQALGQGPQFIFQYYREEENGRGNFPPRFSGLQFPNYSSELNVNALELDDSALYLCASSPGQGLSYTEAFFGQGTRLTVV.

The V gene is TRBV5-6, the J gene TRBJ2-1; a weak D match, TRBD1 (5 bases). CDR3 length: 13 residues. The V and J ends lost 2 bases and 8 bases respectively, with 11 bases between them. Looked up from germline, CDR1 is SGHDT and CDR2 is YYEEEE. The CDR3 loop reads CASSFGRADEQFF. As DNA, the CDR3 is TGTGCCAGCAGCTTCGGCAGGGCAGATGAGCAGTTCTTC.

The chain recombines TRBV18 with TRBJ2-7; TRBD2 is a possible D gene (5 bases). The CDR3 contains 11 residues. Germline CDR1 reads KGHSH; CDR2 reads LQKENI. The ends were cut back, 6 bases at V and 7 bases at J, with 10 bases in the middle. The CDR3 sequence: CASSTMGEQYF. CDR3 nucleotides: TGTGCCAGCTCGACTATGGGGGAGCAGTACTTC.

The CDR3 region has the DNA TGTGCCAGCAGTTCCACGACAGAGTCCTACGAGCAGTACTTC. Protein: CASSSTTESYEQYF. This sequence joins TRBV28 and TRBJ2-7, with TRBD1 as a possible D gene (5 bases). The CDR3 extends over 14 amino acids. The V gene lost 4 bases and the J gene lost 1 base, with 11 bases spanning the gap. CDR1 MDHEN and CDR2 SYDVKM come from the germline V gene.

The chain links TRBV3-1 (or the pseudogene TRBV3-2) to TRBJ2-7; the D is unclear. The CDR3 has 14 residues. V lost 0 bases and J lost 0, with 6 bases in between. The V gene's germline CDR1 is LGHDT and CDR2 YNNKEL (reference sequence). This CDR3 reads CASSQDRFSYEQYF. In DNA form, the CDR3 reads TGTGCCAGCAGCCAAGATCGGTTCTCCTACGAGCAGTACTTC.

The chain joins TRBV7-3 to TRBJ1-1; a possible D gene is TRBD1 (5 bases). Germline V gives CDR1 SGHTA, CDR2 FQGTGA. Trimming took off 6 bases at V and 3 bases at J, with 20 bases between the two ends. There are 16 residues in the CDR3. CDR3 in DNA: TGTGCCAGCAGGAAAGACGGCGGGACGTCGGACACTGAAGCTTTCTTT. Its protein is CASRKDGGTSDTEAFF.